These T cell receptor beta chains were read from a single sample in a study of T-cell reconstitution after alpha-beta-depleted transplantation in children. TCRdb reanalysed the PCR reads using MiXCR and keeps one entry per CDR3 protein. Here the sample spans 490,000 or so distinct CDR3 sequences, around 13% being singletons. This specimen was PBMCs from the stem cell graft donor, taken from the stem cell graft. The receptors originated from a human donor who donated a stem cell graft to a child with combined immunodeficiency. Each CDR3 is given with its conserved first and last residue. A D gene is named only where the DNA matches it firmly. For some rows the clone size is stated as once, few or many, or as a class when expanded; others skip it.

V	D	length	J	size	CDR3	DNA
TRBV12-3/TRBV12-4	TRBD1	15	TRBJ1-6	few	CASTRQGLGNSPLHF	TGTGCCAGCACCCGACAGGGGCTAGGCAATTCACCCCTCCACTTT
TRBV3-1	-	17	TRBJ1-4	few	CASSQALPRQKDEKLFF	TGTGCCAGCAGCCAAGCACTGCCGAGACAGAAAGATGAAAAACTGTTTTTT
TRBV27	TRBD1	14	TRBJ2-7	few	CASSLMTGSYEQYF	TGTGCCAGCAGTTTAATGACAGGGAGCTACGAGCAGTACTTC
TRBV4-3	-	15	TRBJ2-1	-	CASSLSHGSYNEQFF	TGCGCCAGCAGCCTCTCCCATGGCTCCTACAATGAGCAGTTCTTC
TRBV11-2	-	15	TRBJ2-1	-	CASSVGASTLNEQFF	TGTGCCAGCAGCGTAGGTGCCAGTACCCTCAATGAGCAGTTCTTC
TRBV7-2	-	15	TRBJ2-7	few	CASSHGGITPYEQYF	TGTGCCAGCAGCCACGGGGGTATTACCCCCTACGAGCAGTACTTC
TRBV9	TRBD1	15	TRBJ2-3	few	CASSVYTGGPDTQYF	TGTGCCAGCAGCGTATACACAGGGGGCCCAGATACGCAGTATTTT
TRBV7-2	TRBD2	14	TRBJ2-7	many	CASSVGGAKYEQYF	TGTGCCAGCAGCGTCGGGGGGGCCAAATACGAGCAGTACTTC
TRBV10-3	-	16	TRBJ1-3	many	CAISDVGRVPGNTIYF	TGTGCCATCAGTGATGTGGGCAGGGTACCTGGAAACACCATATATTTT
TRBV9	-	17	TRBJ2-4	few	CASSTRPGFLAKNIQYF	TGTGCCAGCAGCACGAGACCAGGGTTCTTAGCCAAAAACATTCAGTACTTC
TRBV7-2	TRBD2	16	TRBJ2-3	-	CASSITSGGAIDTQYF	TGTGCCAGCAGCATTACTAGCGGGGGGGCGATAGATACGCAGTATTTT
TRBV5-1	-	12	TRBJ2-1	many	CASSLAGPNQFF	TGCGCCAGCAGCTTGGCGGGCCCGAATCAATTCTTC
TRBV6-5	-	12	TRBJ2-1	many	CASSGDTRKQFF	TGTGCCAGCAGTGGGGATACTCGTAAGCAGTTCTTC
TRBV7-8	-	14	TRBJ1-5	once	CASSPLVMDQPQHF	TGTGCCAGCAGCCCCCTTGTAATGGATCAGCCCCAGCATTTT
TRBV6-2/TRBV6-3	-	16	TRBJ2-5	-	CASSPHGDSLRKTQYF	TGTGCCAGCAGCCCCCATGGGGACTCCCTCCGGAAGACCCAGTACTTC
TRBV12-3/TRBV12-4	-	13	TRBJ1-4	-	CASSLMMGGKLFF	TGTGCCAGCAGTCTTATGATGGGGGGAAAACTGTTTTTT
TRBV12-3/TRBV12-4	-	14	TRBJ2-1	few	CASLGQRMTNEQFF	TGTGCCAGCCTCGGCCAGCGAATGACCAATGAGCAGTTCTTC
TRBV20-1	-	14	TRBJ1-1	-	CSARKGSVNTEAFF	TGCAGTGCCAGAAAAGGCAGCGTGAACACTGAAGCTTTCTTT
TRBV13	-	15	TRBJ1-2	-	CASSIQTGANYGYTF	TGTGCCAGCAGCATACAGACAGGTGCCAACTATGGCTACACCTTC
TRBV12-3/TRBV12-4	-	17	TRBJ2-7	few	CASSFWGGAREFTEQYF	TGTGCCAGCAGTTTCTGGGGGGGGGCCCGGGAGTTTACGGAGCAGTACTTC
TRBV4-3	-	16	TRBJ2-1	-	CASSQEGGANYNEQFF	TGCGCCAGCAGCCAAGAGGGTGGGGCGAACTACAATGAGCAGTTCTTC
TRBV5-1	-	14	TRBJ2-2	many	CASSVPREDGELFF	TGCGCCAGCAGCGTGCCCAGGGAGGACGGGGAGCTGTTTTTT
TRBV2	-	13	TRBJ2-1	many	CASTSSAIRVQFF	TGTGCCAGCACTAGTAGCGCCATTCGGGTGCAGTTCTTC
TRBV6-5	-	16	TRBJ2-5	few	CASSYSALGGQETQYF	TGTGCCAGCAGTTACTCGGCCTTAGGGGGCCAAGAGACCCAGTACTTC
TRBV6-1	TRBD2	15	TRBJ2-7	few	CASSENRGTTTAQYF	TGTGCCAGCAGTGAAAACCGAGGGACTACTACGGCGCAGTACTTC